This T cell receptor beta chain is drawn from a study of blood T cell repertoires in COVID-19. Germline lookup yields CDR1 SGHTA and CDR2 FQGTGA. Trimming cost V 2 bases and J 4 bases; bases outside gene matches: 7. The CDR3 has 17 amino acids. In the study's own analysis: Nucleated cell number was recorded as an estimate derived from reference gene primer amplification. Sequencing used immunoSEQ multiplex PCR; TCRdb keeps in-frame clones, though not all of them. That table gives V, J and clone size, and the DNA gave D and trimming. The table lists 300,000 to 450,000 clones, around 87% of them singletons.

The source material was peripheral blood. The V and J genes are TRBV7-3 and TRBJ2-5; 13 bases map to TRBD2. The clonotype comes from a human donor in a cohort sampled during active COVID-19. The CDR3 region has the DNA TGTGCCAGCAGCTTAGGACTAGCGGGAGTCGGCTCAGAGACCCAGTACTTC. It translates to CASSLGLAGVGSETQYF.